The 7 T cell receptor beta chains below all came from one sample that was sequenced in a study of blood T cell repertoires in COVID-19. This table comes from immunoSEQ multiplex PCR, and its TCRdb copy is limited to in-frame clones, with some not included. The repertoire includes approximately 250,000 clones, around 87% of them detected once, and around 3.6% sits in the top ten. Sequenced sample: peripheral blood. Receptors originate from a man between 18 and 29 years old with active or convalescent COVID-19.

The chain couples TRBV19 to TRBJ2-7; 8 bases map to TRBD2. Losses at the gene ends were 8 bases for V and 4 bases for J; bases not matched to a gene: 7. Germline CDR1 is LNHDA and CDR2 is SQIVND (reference sequence). This CDR3 is built from 13 residues. CDR3 coding DNA: TGTGCCAGTGGAGCGGGAGTTTCTTACGAGCAGTACTTC. This gives the protein CASGAGVSYEQYF.

The chain recombines TRBV19 with TRBJ2-7, with TRBD2 matching 7 bases. The CDR3 loop spans 15 amino acids. In germline, CDR1 is LNHDA, CDR2 SQIVND (reference sequence). Germline trimming cut 6 bases from V and 1 base from J; bases unmatched to any gene: 9. CDR3 in amino acids: CASSASGAYSYEQYF. The CDR3, as DNA: TGTGCCAGTAGCGCAAGCGGGGCTTATTCCTACGAGCAGTACTTC. The full variable domain, completed using reference TRBV19 and TRBJ2-7, is DGGITQSPKYLFRKEGQNVTLSCEQNLNHDAMYWYRQDPGQGLRLIYYSQIVNDFQKGDIAEGYSVSREKKESFPLTVTSAQKNPTAFYLCASSASGAYSYEQYFGPGTRLTVT.

The gene calls are TRBV11-2 and TRBJ2-1, with D hard to call. The CDR3 covers 17 residues. Trimming cost V 2 bases and J 8 bases, with 22 bases left between them. Per the germline V gene, CDR1 is SGHAT and CDR2 is FQNNGV. This chain's CDR3 is CASSLTAWAESYYEQFF. CDR3 DNA sequence: TGTGCCAGCAGCTTAACCGCGTGGGCCGAGTCGTATTATGAGCAGTTCTTC.

The V call is TRBV6-2 or TRBV6-3, the J call TRBJ1-5; no definite D call. Trimming pared 1 base from V and 7 bases from J, leaving 11 bases between. Germline V lookup: CDR1 MNHEY, CDR2 SVGEGT. The CDR3 extends over 14 amino acids. CDR3 in amino acids: CASSYFGVGQPQHF. In DNA form, the CDR3 reads TGTGCCAGCAGTTACTTCGGGGTTGGGCAGCCCCAGCATTTT.

This chain connects TRBV3-1 (or the pseudogene TRBV3-2) to TRBJ1-4; 7 bases are a match to TRBD1. The V gene end was trimmed by 9 bases and the J gene end by 1 base; junction bases not matched to a gene: 5. There are 14 residues in the CDR3. Germline V gives CDR1 LGHDT, CDR2 YNNKEL (reference sequence). The CDR3 reads CASQGTETNEKLFF. Here the CDR3 DNA reads TGTGCCAGTCAGGGGACAGAAACTAATGAAAAACTGTTTTTT.

This chain links TRBV27 with TRBJ1-1, with 10 bases lining up with TRBD1. The CDR3 contains 15 residues. The germline V gene encodes CDR1 MNHEY and CDR2 SMNVEV (reference sequence). After removal of 6 bases from V and 4 bases from J, the junction contained 8 bases not matched to a gene. The CDR3 sequence: CASSTGQGSFTEAFF. CDR3 DNA sequence: TGTGCCAGCAGCACGGGACAGGGGTCGTTCACTGAAGCTTTCTTT.

The chain joins TRBV4-3 to TRBJ2-1; 7 bases match TRBD2. The junction had 3 bases not matched to a gene; V was cut back by 8 bases and J by 8 bases. CDR3 length: 11 residues. CDR1 and CDR2 from the germline V gene are LGHNA and YSLEER. CDR3 sequence reads: CASGAGDEQFF. CDR3 DNA: TGCGCCAGCGGCGCGGGGGATGAGCAGTTCTTC.